The rows below give T cell receptor delta chains drawn from one sample of a study of gamma-delta chains in newborns, infants, children. TCRdb repeated clone calling on the reads with CATT. In the table there are 7,000 to 9,500 delta-chain clones, 1.5% to 2% of which are singletons. The sample taken for sequencing was blood. The origin of the receptors is a child who was a newborn, infant or young child, either healthy, febrile or measles-vaccinated (not recorded which). Both conserved end residues are part of each CDR3. The D gene is left open where the match is weak. Only part of the rows carry a size: once, few, many, or a class if the clone is expanded.

clone_size	d_call	v_call	j_call	cdr3_nt	cdr3_aa
-	TRDD3	TRDV1	TRDJ1	TGTGCTCTCGGGAAAGGGCCTTCCCCTTTTACTGGGGGTTCCACCGATAAACTCATCTTT	CALGKGPSPFTGGSTDKLIF
medium-sized	TRDD3	TRDV2	TRDJ3	TGTGCCTGTGACACGGGGGATACGCGAACCTGGGACACCCGACAGATGTTTTTC	CACDTGDTRTWDTRQMFF
medium-sized	-	TRDV1	TRDJ1	TGTGCTCTTGGGGAAAGTCAGGGGGTTTGGCCTTCGTACACCGATAAACTCATCTTT	CALGESQGVWPSYTDKLIF
few	TRDD3	TRDV1	TRDJ1	TGTGCTCTTGGGAACCTCCCCACCAGAAACTGGGGGATACGTCCCACCGATAAACTCATCTTT	CALGNLPTRNWGIRPTDKLIF
-	TRDD3	TRDV1	TRDJ1	TGTGCTCTTGGGGAACTGCATTCCACGCCATGGAGGGGGATACCCGATAAACCCATCTTT	CALGELHSTPWRGIPDKPIF
few	-	TRDV1	TRDJ1	TGTGCTCTTGGGGAACGACCCTTCCTTGCTGGGGGAAGGAAATGGTACACCGATAAACTCATCTTT	CALGERPFLAGGRKWYTDKLIF
medium-sized	-	TRDV1	TRDJ1	TGTGCTCTTGGGGTTCACCTTCCCGGAGGTAAACTCATCTTT	CALGVHLPGGKLIF
medium-sized	TRDD3	TRDV1	TRDJ1	TGTGCTCTTGGGGAACTAGGGAGCTGGGGGATCTACACCGATAAACTCATCTTT	CALGELGSWGIYTDKLIF
medium-sized	TRDD2	TRDV1	TRDJ2	TGTGCTCTTGGGCTAATTGTTCCTACTCGGGCAGCACAACTCTTCTTT	CALGLIVPTRAAQLFF
-	TRDD3	TRDV2	TRDJ3	TGTGCCTGTGACACCGGGGAGTGGGGGATACCCCACTCCTGGGACACCCGACAGATGTTTTTC	CACDTGEWGIPHSWDTRQMFF
medium-sized	-	TRDV3	TRDJ1	TGTGCCTTGAAGGAGACCTTCCTCCCTACTGGGGACCTACCCCCTTACACCGATAAACTCATCTTT	CALKETFLPTGDLPPYTDKLIF
medium-sized	TRDD3	TRDV1	TRDJ1	TGTGCTCTTGGGCCTCTCATCCTTCGTACTGGGGGATACGCGAGGTACACCGATAAACTCATCTTT	CALGPLILRTGGYARYTDKLIF
-	TRDD3	TRDV1	TRDJ1	TGTGCTCTTGGGGAACGTGCTTCTTTACTGGGGGAGAAGCGATACACCGATAAACTCATCTTT	CALGERASLLGEKRYTDKLIF
-	-	TRDV3	TRDJ1	TGTGCCTTTCGGTCCCAGGGGTTCCGACGTGAGGGGACAACCGATAAACTCATTTTT	CAFRSQGFRREGTTDKLIF
medium-sized	TRDD3	TRAV29/DV5	TRDJ1	TGTGCAGCAAGCGCGGGTATTGGATGGGGGATACGTGGTAAACTCATCTTT	CAASAGIGWGIRGKLIF
medium-sized	-	TRDV1	TRDJ2	TGTGCTCTTGGGGCTTCCTGCCCCGCTTTGACAGCACAACTCTTCTTT	CALGASCPALTAQLFF
medium-sized	TRDD3	TRDV2	TRDJ3	TGTGCCTGTGACACCGTGGGGGATACGCCGAGGAGGGACACCCGACAGATGTTTTTC	CACDTVGDTPRRDTRQMFF
medium-sized	-	TRDV1	TRDJ3	TGTGCTCTTGGGGAACTAGTAACGTTCCCACGTTTGGGGTCTACCAGCTCCTGGGACACCCGACAGATGTTTTTC	CALGELVTFPRLGSTSSWDTRQMFF
medium-sized	-	TRDV1	TRDJ1	TGTGCTCTTGGGGCTAAAGGGCCCCCGCTACGTTTGTCAGTAGTAACCGATAAACTCATCTTT	CALGAKGPPLRLSVVTDKLIF
medium-sized	TRDD3	TRAV29/DV5	TRDJ1	TGTGCAGCAAGCATTACTGGGGGATACGCGGATAAACTCATCTTT	CAASITGGYADKLIF
-	TRDD3	TRDV1	TRDJ1	TGTGCTCTTGGGGAATACACTCCACTCCGTACTGGGGGATATCCGTACACCGATAAACTCACCTTT	CALGEYTPLRTGGYPYTDKLTF
few	TRDD3	TRDV1	TRDJ1	TGTGCTCTTGGGGAACTCCTGGAGGTATACCAACGGAGGTGTACTGGGGTCGCCGATAAGCTCATCTTT	CALGELLEVYQRRCTGVADKLIF
-	-	TRDV1	TRDJ1	TGTGCTCTTGGGGAAATCATCCGCGGGGGCCCGTACACCGATCAACTCATCTTT	CALGEIIRGGPYTDQLIF
few	TRDD3	TRDV1	TRDJ1	TGTGCTCTTGGGCTCCCAATTTTCCTACGGGGGATACCCCAAAAGGGCACCGATAAACTCATCTTT	CALGLPIFLRGIPQKGTDKLIF
few	-	TRDV2	TRDJ3	TGTGCCTGTGACGCCGGATACTGGGACGCCCGACAGATGTTTTTC	CACDAGYWDARQMFF
-	TRDD3	TRDV1	TRDJ1	TGTGCTCTTGGGGAAAATCTTCTACTGGGGGATATATGCACCGATAAACTCATCTTT	CALGENLLLGDICTDKLIF
medium-sized	TRDD3	TRDV1	TRDJ2	TGTGCTCTTGGGGAGCTCCCTACTGGGGGATCCGCGACAGCACAACTCTTCTTT	CALGELPTGGSATAQLFF
medium-sized	TRDD3	TRDV1	TRDJ1	TGTGCTCTTGGGGAACTTCCTCGTACTGGGGACGATAAACTCATCTTT	CALGELPRTGDDKLIF
many	-	TRDV1	TRDJ1	TGTGCTCTTGGGGAAGACGGGCCTTCCTTCCTTAGGGGATCCTACTGGGCCACCTACACCGATAAACTCATCTTT	CALGEDGPSFLRGSYWATYTDKLIF
medium-sized	TRDD3	TRDV1	TRDJ1	TGTGCTCTTGGGGAACGACGGGGGATACAGGGCACCGATAAACTCATCTTT	CALGERRGIQGTDKLIF
few	TRDD3	TRDV1	TRDJ2	TGTGCTCTTGGGAACCCTCTGGGGGGGATACGCAAGGTGACAGCACAACTCTTCTTT	CALGNPLGGIRKVTAQLFF
few	-	TRDV1	TRDJ1	TGTGCTCTTGGTATTTCCCTAACCTTC	CALGISLTF
-	-	TRDV1	TRDJ1	TGTGCTCTTGGGGAAGGGGCTCCGGGATTCCGTTTCAGGGGGTTCGAATACACCGATAAACTCATCTTT	CALGEGAPGFRFRGFEYTDKLIF
-	-	TRDV1	TRDJ1	TGTGCTCTTGGGGAATCCCCATTCTCGACATCGGGGGTCCCAACCGATAAACTCATCTTT	CALGESPFSTSGVPTDKLIF
-	-	TRDV2	TRDJ3	TGTGCCTGTGACACGGCACCTGGGAGCTCCTGGGACACCCGGCAGATGTTTTTC	CACDTAPGSSWDTRQMFF
few	TRDD2	TRDV1	TRDJ1	TGTGCTCTTGGGGGCGGCCTTCCTACGTTTTCTGGGTTTAGTACCGATAAACTCATCTTT	CALGGGLPTFSGFSTDKLIF
medium-sized	TRDD3	TRDV1	TRDJ1	TGTGCTCTTGGGGAACTGGTGCTCCCTACTGGGGGATTCTTCGATAAACTCATCTTT	CALGELVLPTGGFFDKLIF
medium-sized	TRDD3	TRDV1	TRDJ1	TGTGCTCTTGGGGACCTCCTTCCCTTACTGGGGGACGGCACCGATAAACTCATCTTT	CALGDLLPLLGDGTDKLIF
medium-sized	-	TRDV1	TRDJ1	TGTGCTCTTGGGGAACCATCCCCCGTCCCCGGCTCTTGCACCGATAAACTCATCTTT	CALGEPSPVPGSCTDKLIF
medium-sized	TRDD3	TRDV1	TRDJ1	TGTGCTCTTGGGTATGGGGATACGCTGTTAGAAAACGATAAACTCATCTTT	CALGYGDTLLENDKLIF
few	-	TRDV1	TRDJ1	TGTGCTCTTGGGACTCGGCCTTCCCAATCACTGGGGCCCGATAAACTCATCTTT	CALGTRPSQSLGPDKLIF
-	-	TRDV3	TRDJ1	TGTGCCTTTCTTCTCCGTTCCACTGGGCACACCGATAAACTCATCTTT	CAFLLRSTGHTDKLIF
medium-sized	TRDD3	TRDV2	TRDJ2	TGTGCCTGTGACCCTCTCCATACTGGGGGATACGGCGCTTTGACAGCACAACTCTTCTTT	CACDPLHTGGYGALTAQLFF
medium-sized	TRDD3	TRDV3	TRDJ1	TGTGCCTTTACTAGGCCTTCCCCCAATGACTGGGGGATACGAGGGTACACCGATAAACTCATCTTT	CAFTRPSPNDWGIRGYTDKLIF
few	TRDD3	TRDV3	TRDJ1	TGTGCCCTCTTCCCTTCACTCTTCCTTACCTACCTACTGGGGGATACTATCGCCGATAAACTCATCTTT	CALFPSLFLTYLLGDTIADKLIF
large	TRDD3	TRDV2	TRDJ1	TGTGCCTGTGACCGCTGGGGGTCATACACCGATAAACTCATCTTT	CACDRWGSYTDKLIF
few	-	TRDV1	TRDJ1	TGTGCTCTTGGGCCCAAAGAGCCTTCTCCTGTACTGAGGGTCTCTCCTTACACCGATAAACTCATCTTT	CALGPKEPSPVLRVSPYTDKLIF
medium-sized	TRDD3	TRDV1	TRDJ1	TGTGCTCTTGGGAAGGGGCCCTACGACGTACACTGGGGGACCTACACCGATAAACTCATCTTT	CALGKGPYDVHWGTYTDKLIF